Sequencing of this T cell receptor (beta chain) was carried out in a study of shared clonotypes between healthy human individuals. Study at large: Every donor yielded three CD4 naive, three CD4 memory, two CD8 naive and one CD8 memory plate. General observations from the study: Rarefaction curves obtained for sorted subsets showed sequencing incomplete despite large depth.

The donors were adults (healthy and HIV-negative) with no recent acute infections or vaccinations. Profiling relied on immunoSEQ multiplex PCR, and the TCRdb table lists in-frame clones only, not all of them. The data contain 2 million to 3 million clones, 93% of them singletons. Comment on this clone: The antigen remains undetermined.

The receptor's source is a man between 18 and 35 years old in good health. Some clones in this sample may be carry-over from other donors' samples. Sequencing was performed on naive CD4+ T cells from PBMCs. Subset indicated: CD45RA+ positively selected.

The CDR3: CASSQDYRQGLWYGYTF. As DNA, the CDR3 is TGCGCCAGCAGCCAAGATTATAGACAGGGTCTATGGTATGGCTACACCTTC. The chain links TRBV4-3 to TRBJ1-2; TRBD1 matches 7 bases. V was pared by 0 bases and J by 5 bases, with 12 bases of the junction left unmatched. Germline values: CDR1 LGHNA, CDR2 YSLEER. The CDR3 is 17 amino acids.